This T cell receptor beta chain was found in a study of cytomegalovirus exposure and HLA in healthy donors. General study findings and limits: Later analysis placed DRB1 highest and HLA-C lowest in TCR association rates, which differed by HLA locus. The study put about 180 TCR beta chains on its list as cytomegalovirus-associated.

In the PCR, 60 Vbeta and 13 Jbeta primers were used. Sequencing used immunoSEQ multiplex PCR; TCRdb keeps in-frame clones, though not all of them. Among some 170,000 clones listed, about 72% were seen once. This CDR3 spans 15 amino acids. The germline gives CDR1 MNHEY, CDR2 SMNVEV (reference sequence). Trimming took 1 base from V and 1 from J, leaving 11 bases between them. As to this clone: Its specificity is not known.

Specimen: PBMCs. The clonotype comes from a human donor in good health. The chain combines TRBV27 with TRBJ2-7; tentative D call: TRBD2 (6 bases). As DNA, the CDR3 is TGTGCCAGCAGTTTATGGTACGGGGGATCCTACGAGCAGTACTTC. Translation gives CASSLWYGGSYEQYF.